This note documents a single T cell receptor beta chain sequence. These data come from a study of blood T cell repertoires in COVID-19. Overall study: Material from acute and convalescent COVID-19 was sourced from the United States, Italy and Spain.

Per the original methods: Amplifying reference gene primers gave estimates of nucleated cell counts. Clones were sequenced by immunoSEQ multiplex PCR, and TCRdb holds only the in-frame ones, with some missing. For V, J and clone size, that table is used; D and trimming come from the DNA. In the table there are 200,000 to 300,000 clones, 70% to 90% of which are singletons. The CDR3 sequence is 14 residues long. Germline trimming cut 7 bases from V and 1 base from J; bases unmatched to any gene: 7. The germline V gene has CDR1 SQVTM and CDR2 ANQGSEA. This rearrangement joins TRBV29-1 to TRBJ1-1, with 9 nucleotides matching TRBD1. The receptor's source is a woman aged 40 to 50 who had recovered from COVID-19. The sample was peripheral blood. For the CDR3, the DNA is TGCAGCGGTACACAGGGGGCCGGGAACACTGAAGCTTTCTTT. The encoded protein is CSGTQGAGNTEAFF.